These 22 T cell receptor beta chains originate from one sample sequenced in a study of blood T cell repertoires in COVID-19. Sequenced by immunoSEQ multiplex PCR; TCRdb stores in-frame clones only, minus some. The top ten clones hold about 7.8% of a sample with about 83,000 clones, around 86% of them seen once. Sequenced sample: peripheral blood. These receptors all come from a man aged 50-60 years with active COVID-19.

The chain joins TRBV5-1 to TRBJ1-1; 7 bases are a match to TRBD1. V was pared by 4 bases and J by 4 bases, with 10 bases of the junction left unmatched. This CDR3 region has 15 residues. CDR1 and CDR2 (germline): SGHRS, YFSETQ. The CDR3 DNA reads as TGCGCCAGCAGCAGCACAGGGGTTGGCGGCACTGAAGCTTTCTTT. Residues: CASSSTGVGGTEAFF. The complete variable domain, with remaining parts taken from reference TRBV5-1 and TRBJ1-1, reads KAGVTQTPRYLIKTRGQQVTLSCSPISGHRSVSWYQQTPGQGLQFLFEYFSETQRNKGNFPGRFSGRQFSNSRSEMNVSTLELGDSALYLCASSSTGVGGTEAFFGQGTRLTVV.

V usage is TRBV7-9 and J usage is TRBJ1-6, with TRBD1 as a possible D gene (5 bases). Germline values: CDR1 SEHNR, CDR2 FQNEAQ (reference sequence). The V end was cut by 1 base, the J end by 7 bases, with 11 bases between. CDR3 size: 15 residues. The CDR3 region is CASSLEGVGNSPLHF. CDR3 in DNA: TGTGCCAGCAGCTTAGAAGGGGTGGGAAATTCACCCCTCCACTTT.

The chain recombines TRBV27 with TRBJ1-3; 7 nucleotides line up with TRBD1. Germline V lookup: CDR1 MNHEY, CDR2 SMNVEV (reference sequence). This CDR3 has 15 amino acids. The junction had 3 bases not matched to a gene; V was cut back by 4 bases and J by 0 bases. CDR3 sequence (DNA): TGTGCCAGCAGTTATCGACAGGGCTCTGGAAACACCATATATTTT. Its protein is CASSYRQGSGNTIYF.

This clone appeared once. This chain links TRBV7-2 with TRBJ2-2; 12 positions agree with TRBD2. This CDR3 is built from 16 residues. With 4 bases clipped from V and 6 bases from J, the junction kept 6 bases outside the gene matches. Looked up from germline, CDR1 is SGHTA and CDR2 is FQGNSA. Written as DNA, the CDR3 is TGTGCCAGCAGCTGGTCTAGCGGGAGGGCCTCCGGGGAGCTGTTTTTT. It encodes CASSWSSGRASGELFF. Supplemented by reference TRBV7-2 and TRBJ2-2, the full variable domain reads GAGVSQSPSNKVTEKGKDVELRCDPISGHTALYWYRQSLGQGLEFLIYFQGNSAPDKSGLPSDRFSAERTGGSVSTLTIQRTQQEDSAVYLCASSWSSGRASGELFFGEGSRLTVL.

This clone is a singleton in its sample. This rearrangement joins TRBV19 to TRBJ1-4; tentative D call: TRBD1 (5 bases). The germline V gene has CDR1 LNHDA and CDR2 SQIVND (reference sequence). V was shortened by 3 bases and J by 0 bases, with 11 bases between the two germline ends. The CDR3 has 16 residues. In nucleotides, the CDR3 is TGTGCCAGTAGTATTGGTACAGGTGCAACTAATGAAAAACTGTTTTTT. Translating gives CASSIGTGATNEKLFF.

This clone was found once. This chain uses TRBV15 with TRBJ2-1, with 15 positions matching TRBD2. V lost 5 bases, J lost 7 bases, and 3 bases stayed unmatched. In germline, CDR1 is LNHNV, CDR2 YYDKDF (reference sequence). This CDR3 has 15 residues. Here the CDR3 DNA reads TGTGCCACCAGCCAGGGACTAGCGGGGGGTAATGAGCAGTTCTTC. The encoded protein is CATSQGLAGGNEQFF. Together with reference TRBV15 and TRBJ2-1, the CDR3 gives the full variable domain: DAMVIQNPRYQVTQFGKPVTLSCSQTLNHNVMYWYQQKSSQAPKLLFHYYDKDFNNEADTPDNFQSRRPNTSFCFLDIRSPGLGDTAMYLCATSQGLAGGNEQFFGPGTRLTVL.

This clone rates as medium-sized. This chain joins TRBV11-2 and TRBJ2-7; 7 nucleotides agree with TRBD1. There are 13 residues in the CDR3. CDR1 and CDR2 from the germline V gene are SGHAT and FQNNGV. V dropped 4 bases and J dropped 6; count of bases not matched to a gene: 6. The CDR3 region has the DNA TGTGCCAGCAGCTCGCGAGACAGGGCCGAGCAGTACTTC. It yields the protein CASSSRDRAEQYF.

The DNA for the CDR3 is TGTGCCAGCTCACCAATGATGGGGGGAAGCTCCTACGAGCAGTACTTC. Amino acids: CASSPMMGGSSYEQYF. V is TRBV18 and J is TRBJ2-7; D might be TRBD2 (6 bases). The V gene's germline CDR1 is KGHSH and CDR2 LQKENI. The CDR3 consists of 16 residues. The V and J ends lost 2 bases and 0 bases respectively, with 14 bases between them. Together with reference TRBV18 and TRBJ2-7, the CDR3 gives the full variable domain: NAGVMQNPRHLVRRRGQEARLRCSPMKGHSHVYWYRQLPEEGLKFMVYLQKENIIDESGMPKERFSAEFPKEGPSILRIQQVVRGDSAAYFCASSPMMGGSSYEQYFGPGTRLTVT.

The chain uses TRBV9 and TRBJ2-2; the match to TRBD2 covers 12 bases. This CDR3 spans 16 amino acids. Looked up from germline, CDR1 is SGDLS and CDR2 is YYNGEE. The trim removed 2 bases at V and 4 bases at J, leaving 3 bases unmatched. In nucleotides, the CDR3 is TGTGCCAGCAGCGTCGGACTAGCGGGGACCACCGGGGAGCTGTTTTTT. It specifies CASSVGLAGTTGELFF.

The chain recombines TRBV28 with TRBJ1-5; tentative D call: TRBD1 (6 bases). Trimming cost V 1 base and J 5 bases, with 9 bases left between them. This CDR3 has 14 amino acids. The germline V gene encodes CDR1 MDHEN and CDR2 SYDVKM. Here the CDR3 reads CASSLSGGYQPQHF. CDR3 bases: TGTGCCAGCAGTTTATCTGGGGGCTATCAGCCCCAGCATTTT.

The chain couples TRBV18 to TRBJ1-5, with D uncertain. Germline-derived CDR1 and CDR2 are KGHSH and LQKENI. CDR3 length: 14 residues. V lost 6 bases and J lost 1, with 10 bases in between. The chain's CDR3 is CASSRASSNQPQHF. CDR3 in DNA: TGTGCCAGCTCCCGAGCATCGAGCAATCAGCCCCAGCATTTT. The complete variable domain, with remaining parts taken from reference TRBV18 and TRBJ1-5, reads NAGVMQNPRHLVRRRGQEARLRCSPMKGHSHVYWYRQLPEEGLKFMVYLQKENIIDESGMPKERFSAEFPKEGPSILRIQQVVRGDSAAYFCASSRASSNQPQHFGDGTRLSIL.

The chain has TRBV2 and TRBJ1-1; D may be TRBD1 (5 bases). The germline V gene encodes CDR1 SNHLY and CDR2 FYNNEI. With 3 bases removed from V and 0 bases from J, the gap between germline ends came to 11 bases. The CDR3 contains 15 residues. The CDR3 spells CASSDSGRLNTEAFF. The CDR3 DNA reads TGTGCCAGCAGTGACTCAGGGCGCTTGAACACTGAAGCTTTCTTT.

This sequence joins TRBV5-4 and TRBJ1-2; TRBD1 aligns across 10 bases. This CDR3 spans 15 amino acids. The trim removed 0 bases at V and 4 bases at J, leaving 3 bases unmatched. From germline, CDR1 is SGHNT and CDR2 YYREEE (reference sequence). The CDR3 DNA sequence: TGTGCCAGCAGCTTGGGGGGACAGGGGCCCTATGGCTACACCTTC. Translating gives CASSLGGQGPYGYTF.

This rearrangement joins TRBV4-3 to TRBJ2-7; possibly TRBD1 for D (5 bases). The V gene's germline CDR1 is LGHNA and CDR2 YSLEER. The CDR3 loop spans 14 amino acids. The V gene lost 0 bases and the J gene lost 6 bases, with 12 bases spanning the gap. CDR3 in DNA: TGCGCCAGCAGCCAAGACATAGCAGGGTTCGAGCAGTACTTC. Its protein product is CASSQDIAGFEQYF.

The J gene is TRBJ1-2, the V gene TRBV7-3, with a weak D call TRBD1 (6 bases). The germline CDR1 and CDR2 sequences are SGHTA and FQGTGA. The V gene lost 5 bases and the J gene lost 7 bases, with 11 bases spanning the gap. The CDR3 has 12 residues. CDR3 region: CASSLQGSGYTF. The CDR3, as DNA: TGTGCCAGCAGCCTACAGGGTAGTGGCTACACCTTC.

This clone was recorded once. The rearrangement joins TRBV7-3 to TRBJ1-2; D ambiguous. This CDR3 has 12 amino acids. V gave up 1 base and J gave up 8 bases, with 8 bases separating them. The germline CDR1 and CDR2 sequences are SGHTA and FQGTGA. The CDR3 region is CASSLMGEGYTF. CDR3 nucleotide sequence: TGTGCCAGCAGCTTAATGGGAGAAGGCTACACCTTC.

A single count supports this clone. V usage is TRBV19 and J usage is TRBJ2-2, with a possible D match to TRBD2 (7 bases). The CDR3 has 14 residues. V lost 7 bases, J lost 3 bases, and 12 bases lay in between. Germline V CDR1 and CDR2: LNHDA, SQIVND (reference sequence). The CDR3 bases are TGTGCCAGTACCGTAGGGGGGGACACCGGGGAGCTGTTTTTT. Residues: CASTVGGDTGELFF.

The chain joins TRBV5-1 to TRBJ2-7; 8 bases agree with TRBD2. Germline V gene data show CDR1 as SGHRS and CDR2 as YFSETQ. Trimming cost V 0 bases and J 6 bases; bases outside gene matches: 5. This CDR3 has 14 residues. The CDR3 is CASSLVSGAGEQYF. In DNA, the CDR3 is TGCGCCAGCAGCTTGGTTAGCGGGGCGGGCGAGCAGTACTTC.

The rearrangement uses TRBV19 and TRBJ1-2; 7 bases match TRBD1. The germline V gene encodes CDR1 LNHDA and CDR2 SQIVND (reference sequence). The CDR3 runs 17 residues. Trimming at V came to 2 bases and at J to 8 bases, leaving 17 bases not matched to a gene. The CDR3 loop is CASSITISDRARRGYTF. The CDR3 nucleotides are TGTGCCAGTAGTATAACCATCTCCGACAGGGCGAGACGCGGCTACACCTTC.

The chain has TRBV30 and TRBJ1-4; 7 bases agree with TRBD1. The trim removed 4 bases at V and 0 bases at J, leaving 2 bases unmatched. CDR3 length: 14 residues. CDR1 is GTSNPN and CDR2 is SVGIG in the germline V gene (reference sequence). CDR3 loop: CAWNRGTTNEKLFF. In DNA form, the CDR3 reads TGTGCCTGGAACAGGGGTACAACTAATGAAAAACTGTTTTTT.

This rearrangement joins TRBV27 to TRBJ2-7; no reliable D call. This CDR3 has 14 residues. Germline V gene sequence: CDR1 MNHEY, CDR2 SMNVEV (reference sequence). Trimming stripped 1 base from V and 5 bases from J, with 12 bases between. CDR3 in amino acids: CASSLFPPSDEQYF. The DNA of the CDR3 is TGTGCCAGCAGTTTATTTCCTCCGTCCGACGAGCAGTACTTC.

This chain joins TRBV9 and TRBJ2-7; TRBD2 might be the D (5 bases). The germline V gene encodes CDR1 SGDLS and CDR2 YYNGEE. Deletions cut 0 bases from V and 0 bases from J, with 7 bases between. The CDR3 spans 14 residues. CDR3 in amino acids: CASSVVGDSYEQYF. The DNA of the CDR3 is TGTGCCAGCAGCGTAGTGGGAGACTCCTACGAGCAGTACTTC. Full variable domain (remainder filled in from reference TRBV9 and TRBJ2-7): DSGVTQTPKHLITATGQRVTLRCSPRSGDLSVYWYQQSLDQGLQFLIQYYNGEERAKGNILERFSAQQFPDLHSELNLSSLELGDSALYFCASSVVGDSYEQYFGPGTRLTVT.